This entry lists 20 T cell receptor beta chains sequenced from one sample in a study of CD8+ T cells in alopecia areata. The treatment was: oral pan-JAK inhibitor, 5-10 mg twice daily. Sequencing templates came from extracted RNA that was reverse transcribed into cDNA. Here immunoSEQ multiplex PCR was the method, and the copy in TCRdb shows in-frame clones only, minus some. This sample has some 240,000 clones, with about three fifths found just once. The sequencing here drew on CD4+ T cells sorted from blood, taken at week 4, from a patient treated with tofacitinib. The receptors come from a human donor with alopecia areata.

The genes are TRBV7-2 and TRBJ2-3; D ambiguous. Trimming left V 2 bases short and J 1 base short, with 10 bases between. Germline V lookup: CDR1 SGHTA, CDR2 FQGNSA. The CDR3 runs 15 residues. The CDR3 protein is CASSLHNLRTDTQYF. The CDR3 DNA reads as TGTGCCAGCAGCTTACATAACCTCCGCACAGATACGCAGTATTTT.

This rearrangement joins TRBV30 to TRBJ1-1, with D possibly TRBD1 on 5 matching bases. V was clipped by 3 bases and J by 2 bases, with 16 bases between them. Germline assignment: CDR1 GTSNPN and CDR2 SVGIG (reference sequence). This CDR3 is built from 15 residues. In DNA form, the CDR3 reads TGTGCCTGGAGGGCCAAGGGGCAGTCAAACACTGAAGCTTTCTTT. Translated, it gives CAWRAKGQSNTEAFF. Full variable domain (outside the CDR3, taken from reference TRBV30 and TRBJ1-1): SQTIHQWPATLVQPVGSPLSLECTVEGTSNPNLYWYRQAAGRGLQLLFYSVGIGQISSEVPQNLSASRPQDRQFILSSKKLLLSDSGFYLCAWRAKGQSNTEAFFGQGTRLTVV.

V is TRBV9 and J is TRBJ2-3, with D possibly called TRBD1 or TRBD2 (5 bases each). V lost 0 bases and J lost 0, with 11 bases in between. Germline values: CDR1 SGDLS, CDR2 YYNGEE. CDR3 length: 16 amino acids. CDR3 in amino acids: CASSVVGGQSTDTQYF. In DNA, the CDR3 is TGTGCCAGCAGCGTAGTTGGAGGACAAAGCACAGATACGCAGTATTTT.

This clone came up a few times. V usage is TRBV6-1 and J usage is TRBJ1-5; perhaps TRBD1 as D (6 bases). The CDR3 sequence is 14 residues long. CDR1 is MNHNS, CDR2 SASEGT, per germline. The V gene lost 4 bases and the J gene lost 3 bases, with 10 bases spanning the gap. CDR3 nucleotide sequence: TGTGCCAGCAGTGGGACAGCTAACAATCAGCCCCAGCATTTT. It specifies CASSGTANNQPQHF.

V and J are TRBV11-2 and TRBJ2-3; D ambiguous. The V and J ends lost 5 bases and 5 bases respectively, with 5 bases between them. The CDR3 is 11 amino acids. Germline V lookup: CDR1 SGHAT, CDR2 FQNNGV. CDR3 DNA sequence: TGTGCCAGCAGCACCAGAGATACGCAGTATTTT. This gives the protein CASSTRDTQYF.

This rearrangement joins TRBV5-1 to TRBJ2-7; D perhaps matches TRBD2 (6 bases). The germline V and J ends were trimmed by 4 bases and 3 bases, with 11 bases remaining between them. CDR1 SGHRS and CDR2 YFSETQ come from the germline V gene. The CDR3 is 13 amino acids. The CDR3 DNA is TGCGCCAGCAGCCCGACGGGGGTCTACGAGCAGTACTTC. Its protein is CASSPTGVYEQYF.

The rearrangement links TRBV7-9 to TRBJ2-2; 7 positions agree with TRBD1. The CDR3 covers 16 residues. Germline V gene data show CDR1 as SEHNR and CDR2 as FQNEAQ (reference sequence). Losses at the gene ends were 5 bases for V and 4 bases for J; bases not matched to a gene: 10. In DNA, the CDR3 is TGTGCCAGCAGCCCCAGAGGGGGCATATCCACCGGGGAGCTGTTTTTT. Its translation: CASSPRGGISTGELFF.

This clone was seen ten or more times. The chain links TRBV7-2 to TRBJ2-3; 12 nucleotides align to TRBD2. Germline trimming cut 3 bases from V and 4 bases from J; bases unmatched to any gene: 5. CDR3 length equals 16 residues. Germline V gene data show CDR1 as SGHTA and CDR2 as FQGNSA. CDR3: CASSFRTSGVADTQYF. The CDR3 nucleotides read TGTGCCAGCAGCTTCAGGACTAGCGGGGTAGCAGATACGCAGTATTTT.

This chain links TRBV25-1 with TRBJ2-1; no reliable D call. The V gene lost 2 bases and the J gene lost 0 bases, with 8 bases spanning the gap. The germline CDR1 and CDR2 sequences are MGHDK and SYGVNS. The length of the CDR3 is 15 residues. The chain's CDR3 is CASSEGVYSYNEQFF. The CDR3 DNA follows: TGTGCCAGCAGTGAAGGTGTGTACTCCTACAATGAGCAGTTCTTC.

Details on this clone: An end of the junction differs from the germline gene, which may be a read error. The chain has TRBV29-1 and TRBJ1-1; D gene ambiguous. The CDR3 length is 9 residues. Germline V gene lookup returns CDR1 SQVTM and CDR2 ANQGSEA. CDR3 sequence: CSVDPMRNF. CDR3 nucleotide sequence: TGCAGCGTTGACCCGATGCGAAACTTT.

The V call is TRBV27, the J call TRBJ1-1; D not certain. Per the germline V gene, CDR1 is MNHEY and CDR2 is SMNVEV (reference sequence). V shed 3 bases and J shed 1 base, with 6 bases lying between them. The CDR3 is 13 residues long. CDR3 in amino acids: CASSFRQNTEAFF. The CDR3 DNA is TGTGCCAGCAGTTTCCGCCAGAACACTGAAGCTTTCTTT.

This clone was observed a few times. The chain combines TRBV5-1 with TRBJ1-5; no definite D call. Trimming left V 1 base short and J 0 bases short, with 8 bases between. The CDR3 consists of 15 residues. CDR1 is SGHRS and CDR2 is YFSETQ in the germline V gene. The CDR3 reads CASSLKGDSNQPQHF. The CDR3 DNA reads as TGCGCCAGCAGCTTGAAGGGCGATAGCAATCAGCCCCAGCATTTT.

As for this clone: This same CDR3 is encoded by further DNA sequences in the sample. The V call is TRBV6-1, the J call TRBJ1-2; no reliable D call. The germline CDR1 and CDR2 sequences are MNHNS and SASEGT. This CDR3 has 12 amino acids. Between the trimmed V and J ends, which lost 1 base and 4 bases, there was a span of 4 bases. The CDR3 DNA sequence: TGTGCCAGCAGTGAAGTGGGCTATGGCTACACCTTC. Its translation is CASSEVGYGYTF.

This clone appeared a few times. The chain is built from TRBV23-1 and TRBJ1-1; D perhaps matches TRBD1 (6 bases). TRBV23-1 is filed as an ORF, its function uncertain. This CDR3 is 11 amino acids long. CDR3 DNA sequence: TGCGCAAGACAGGTGAACACTGAAGCTTTCTTT. Its translation is CARQVNTEAFF.

The chain recombines TRBV30 with TRBJ2-1, with 7 positions matching TRBD1. This CDR3 is built from 14 residues. From germline, CDR1 is GTSNPN and CDR2 SVGIG (reference sequence). With V trimmed by 3 bases and J by 2 bases, 4 bases remained unmatched. The chain's CDR3 is CAWRRDSPYNEQFF. CDR3 nucleotides: TGTGCCTGGAGACGGGACAGCCCCTACAATGAGCAGTTCTTC.

The chain links TRBV9 to TRBJ2-3, with TRBD2 matching 7 bases. Germline lookup yields CDR1 SGDLS and CDR2 YYNGEE. The CDR3 has 15 residues. J was trimmed by 6 bases and V by 2 bases; bases with no gene match: 9. The DNA for the CDR3 is TGTGCCAGCAGCGTGGGGCCACTAGCGATCGATACGCAGTATTTT. This encodes CASSVGPLAIDTQYF.

The rearrangement joins TRBV4-3 to TRBJ2-3; the D gene is possibly TRBD2 (6 bases). CDR3 size: 16 residues. Deletions cut 1 base from V and 0 bases from J, with 11 bases between. Germline-derived CDR1 and CDR2 are LGHNA and YSLEER. The CDR3 DNA is TGCGCCAGCAGCCAAGCTGGCGGGGTTAGCACAGATACGCAGTATTTT. This translates into CASSQAGGVSTDTQYF.

This chain joins TRBV4-3 and TRBJ1-6, with D perhaps matching TRBD1 (6 bases). CDR1 LGHNA and CDR2 YSLEER come from the germline V gene. V was pared by 4 bases and J by 8 bases, with 15 bases between. The CDR3 is made up of 15 amino acids. CDR3 sequence reads: CASSRGGARDSPLHF. CDR3 nucleotide sequence: TGCGCCAGCAGCCGTGGGGGGGCTAGGGATTCACCCCTCCACTTT.

The rearrangement joins TRBV5-6 to TRBJ2-1; D is unresolved. Germline V gene sequence: CDR1 SGHDT, CDR2 YYEEEE. V was pared by 1 base and J by 8 bases, with 10 bases between. This CDR3 spans 13 amino acids. The chain's CDR3 is CASSLPIADEQFF. The CDR3 DNA follows: TGTGCCAGCAGCTTGCCCATAGCCGATGAGCAGTTCTTC.

The rearrangement uses TRBV4-3 and TRBJ2-7, with a weak D call TRBD2 (6 bases). Trimming cost V 0 bases and J 3 bases, with 12 bases left between them. The germline V gene has CDR1 LGHNA and CDR2 YSLEER. This CDR3 comprises 15 residues. Written as DNA, the CDR3 is TGCGCCAGCAGCCAAGAGGCGTTGGGGGGCTACGAGCAGTACTTC. This sequence encodes CASSQEALGGYEQYF.